Listed below are T cell receptor beta chains from one sample, sequenced in a study of T cell changes during pregnancy in multiple sclerosis. Some clones are missing from TCRdb's copy, which holds only in-frame ones; the method was immunoSEQ multiplex PCR. This table has about 40,000 clones, more than 75% appearing once. The sequencing sample was made of PBMCs (not recorded whether the cells were cultured). The receptors come from a female donor with multiple sclerosis, enrolled in a pregnancy study. CDR3s include the opening cysteine and the closing phenylalanine or tryptophan. Fields, in order: J gene, V gene, CDR3 protein.

J gene: TRBJ1-1; V gene: TRBV5-4; CDR3 protein: CASSSPGEGDTEAFF
J gene: TRBJ1-2; V gene: TRBV13; CDR3 protein: CASSLGRGYTF
J gene: TRBJ2-7; V gene: TRBV30; CDR3 protein: CAWSFASGGYEQYF
J gene: TRBJ2-7; V gene: TRBV18; CDR3 protein: CASSPSQDSSYEQYF
J gene: TRBJ2-7; V gene: TRBV27; CDR3 protein: CASSLGAAPYEQYF
J gene: TRBJ2-7; V gene: TRBV11-3; CDR3 protein: CASSRGQETDEQYF
J gene: TRBJ2-5; V gene: TRBV20-1; CDR3 protein: CSATGWETQYF
J gene: TRBJ2-7; V gene: TRBV6-1; CDR3 protein: CASRYGRHYEQYF
J gene: TRBJ1-1; V gene: TRBV30; CDR3 protein: CAWVRGPNTEAFF
J gene: TRBJ1-2; V gene: TRBV28; CDR3 protein: CASSFPPGVAYYGYTF
J gene: TRBJ1-1; V gene: TRBV27; CDR3 protein: CASSLRNTNTEAFF
J gene: TRBJ1-1; V gene: TRBV5-1; CDR3 protein: CASSARQGMNTEAFF
J gene: TRBJ1-2; V gene: TRBV6-5; CDR3 protein: CASGTGTGAYGYTF
J gene: TRBJ1-5; V gene: TRBV10-2; CDR3 protein: CASRGQGDNQPQHF
J gene: TRBJ1-1; V gene: TRBV27; CDR3 protein: CASSPRGENTEAFF
J gene: TRBJ2-2; V gene: TRBV11-2; CDR3 protein: CASSSRTALAAGELFF
J gene: TRBJ1-2; V gene: TRBV7-6; CDR3 protein: CASSETTGLGGYTF
J gene: TRBJ1-2; V gene: TRBV20-1; CDR3 protein: CSASKYYGYTF
J gene: TRBJ2-1; V gene: TRBV5-1; CDR3 protein: CASSLVSTVVDNEQFF
J gene: TRBJ1-1; V gene: TRBV14; CDR3 protein: CASSQVEGLGDTEAFF
J gene: TRBJ1-1; V gene: TRBV30; CDR3 protein: CAWEGVGAFF
J gene: TRBJ2-2; V gene: TRBV5-1; CDR3 protein: CASSLVQIGTGELFF
J gene: TRBJ1-1; V gene: TRBV9; CDR3 protein: CASSANPTDYDMNTEAFF
J gene: TRBJ2-1; V gene: TRBV30; CDR3 protein: CAWSVLMGANNEQFF